A selection of T cell receptor beta chains follows, all from one sample in a study of T cell responses to AZD1222 COVID-19 vaccine. The repertoire was sequenced with immunoSEQ multiplex PCR; TCRdb's copy has only in-frame clones and lacks some. The sample holds approximately 150,000 clones; around 90% are singletons and the top ten take approximately 4.7%. Sample: peripheral blood, taken on day 0 of AZD1222 vaccination. The receptors here all came from an adult in good health. CDR3s include the opening cysteine and the closing phenylalanine or tryptophan. Fields, in order: clone size, J gene, V gene, D gene, CDR3 length, CDR3 protein, CDR3 DNA. D genes are given only for firm matches. Expanded clones get a size class; other rows say once, few or many, or leave the size out.

- | TRBJ2-7 | TRBV19 | TRBD1 | 13 | CASRNRGPYEQYF | TGTGCCAGTAGGAACAGGGGGCCCTACGAGCAGTACTTC
- | TRBJ1-6 | TRBV3-1/TRBV3-2 | TRBD1 | 18 | CASSRYSTGSSYNSPLHF | TGTGCCAGCAGCCGCTACTCGACAGGGAGCTCCTATAATTCACCCCTCCACTTT
once | TRBJ1-2 | TRBV5-4 | - | 15 | CASSLVLGTNYGYTF | TGTGCCAGCAGCTTGGTTCTAGGGACCAACTATGGCTACACCTTC
- | TRBJ1-1 | TRBV14 | - | 13 | CASSQGYNTEAFF | TGTGCCAGCAGCCAAGGGTATAACACTGAAGCTTTCTTT
- | TRBJ2-1 | TRBV19 | - | 15 | CASSIRGYYGTEQFF | TGTGCCAGTAGTATCCGAGGTTATTATGGTACTGAGCAGTTCTTC
- | TRBJ2-7 | TRBV4-1 | - | 17 | CASSHTTGTVDSYEQYF | TGCGCCAGCAGCCATACTACCGGGACTGTAGACTCCTACGAGCAGTACTTC
- | TRBJ2-1 | TRBV15 | TRBD2 | 16 | CATSRGPGLANNEQFF | TGTGCCACCAGCAGAGGCCCGGGACTAGCGAACAATGAGCAGTTCTTC
- | TRBJ2-7 | TRBV11-2 | - | 13 | CASSQGIGYEQYF | TGTGCCAGCAGTCAGGGGATCGGCTACGAGCAGTACTTC
few | TRBJ1-4 | TRBV3-1/TRBV3-2 | TRBD1 | 15 | CASSQATGGNEKLFF | TGTGCCAGCAGCCAAGCGACAGGGGGAAATGAAAAACTGTTTTTT
- | TRBJ1-1 | TRBV6-1 | - | 14 | CASSEGNMNTEAFF | TGTGCCAGCAGTGAAGGTAATATGAACACTGAAGCTTTCTTT
- | TRBJ1-5 | TRBV19 | - | 15 | CASSRRGQGNQPQHF | TGTGCCAGTAGTAGACGGGGGCAGGGGAATCAGCCCCAGCATTTT
- | TRBJ1-2 | TRBV7-2 | TRBD1 | 15 | CASSPRDRTYYGYTF | TGTGCCAGCAGCCCCCGGGACAGGACGTACTATGGCTACACCTTC
once | TRBJ2-1 | TRBV2 | - | 14 | CASSDLVSANEQFF | TGTGCCAGCAGTGACCTAGTTTCGGCCAATGAGCAGTTCTTC
- | TRBJ2-7 | TRBV3-1/TRBV3-2 | - | 16 | CASSQDSRRASTEQYF | TGTGCCAGCAGCCAAGACTCCAGGAGGGCGAGTACCGAGCAGTACTTC
few | TRBJ1-5 | TRBV2 | TRBD1 | 15 | CASRVDRVNNQPQHF | TGTGCCAGCAGAGTAGACAGGGTGAACAATCAGCCCCAGCATTTT
- | TRBJ2-1 | TRBV5-1 | - | 14 | CASSRWDRYNEQFF | TGCGCCAGCAGCCGCTGGGACCGCTACAATGAGCAGTTCTTC
- | TRBJ2-1 | TRBV7-2 | - | 12 | CASNLGVHEQFF | TGTGCCAGCAACCTGGGGGTCCATGAGCAGTTCTTC
- | TRBJ2-2 | TRBV28 | - | 15 | CASSYGGRDTGELFF | TGTGCCAGCAGTTATGGAGGGAGAGACACCGGGGAGCTGTTTTTT
- | TRBJ2-1 | TRBV19 | TRBD1 | 15 | CASSRGGTYFNEQFF | TGTGCCAGTAGTCGAGGGGGCACGTATTTCAATGAGCAGTTCTTC
- | TRBJ2-7 | TRBV7-9 | TRBD1 | 16 | CASSFNRQGAIDEQYF | TGTGCCAGCAGCTTCAACCGACAGGGGGCTATCGACGAGCAGTACTTC
- | TRBJ2-3 | TRBV7-9 | - | 15 | CASSLASESPDTQYF | TGTGCCAGCAGCTTAGCTAGCGAATCCCCAGATACGCAGTATTTT
- | TRBJ2-1 | TRBV7-2 | - | 13 | CASSPPGSNEQFF | TGTGCCAGCAGCCCCCCCGGGTCCAATGAGCAGTTCTTC
- | TRBJ2-7 | TRBV27 | - | 15 | CASSLGGLGGYEQYF | TGTGCCAGCAGTTTAGGGGGTTTGGGGGGCTACGAGCAGTACTTC
- | TRBJ2-7 | TRBV12-3/TRBV12-4 | TRBD2 | 12 | CASGGPAYEQYF | TGTGCCTCGGGGGGGCCCGCCTACGAGCAGTACTTC
- | TRBJ1-2 | TRBV5-1 | - | 15 | CASSLSPEANYGYTF | TGCGCCAGCAGCTTGTCCCCAGAGGCTAACTATGGCTACACCTTC
once | TRBJ2-1 | TRBV5-1 | - | 14 | CASSPDSVDNEQFF | TGCGCCAGCAGCCCAGATTCAGTGGACAATGAGCAGTTCTTC
- | TRBJ1-2 | TRBV5-6 | - | 15 | CASSFQLQRNYGYTF | TGTGCCAGCAGCTTTCAGTTGCAGAGGAACTATGGCTACACCTTC
- | TRBJ2-1 | TRBV20-1 | - | 11 | CSASWLAEQFF | TGCAGTGCTAGCTGGCTGGCTGAGCAGTTCTTC
many | TRBJ1-2 | TRBV4-1 | - | 16 | CASSRYAQKPGDGYTF | TGCGCCAGCAGCCGGTACGCCCAAAAACCTGGGGATGGCTACACCTTC
- | TRBJ2-3 | TRBV25-1 | TRBD2 | 14 | CASNRAGSTDTQYF | TGTGCCAGCAACAGAGCGGGGAGCACAGATACGCAGTATTTT
- | TRBJ1-1 | TRBV28 | - | 13 | CASTEGKNTEAFF | TGTGCCAGCACCGAGGGAAAGAACACTGAAGCTTTCTTT
once | TRBJ2-2 | TRBV7-3 | TRBD2 | 14 | CASSLGRETGELFF | TGTGCCAGCAGTTTGGGGCGGGAGACCGGGGAGCTGTTTTTT
- | TRBJ1-3 | TRBV5-6 | - | 16 | CASSGPRSMSGNTIYF | TGTGCCAGCAGCGGCCCCAGGAGTATGAGTGGAAACACCATATATTTT
- | TRBJ1-5 | TRBV6-2/TRBV6-3 | - | 19 | CASSYSRLGRYLSNQPQHF | TGTGCCAGCAGTTACTCGAGGCTTGGACGGTATTTGAGCAATCAGCCCCAGCATTTT
- | TRBJ1-1 | TRBV11-2 | TRBD1 | 12 | CASSFQGVEAFF | TGTGCCAGCAGCTTCCAGGGGGTTGAAGCTTTCTTT
once | TRBJ2-1 | TRBV11-2 | - | 16 | CASSPDPGLLRIGQFF | TGTGCCAGCAGTCCCGACCCTGGACTCCTAAGGATAGGGCAGTTCTTC
- | TRBJ1-3 | TRBV2 | - | 13 | CASKRATGNTIYF | TGTGCCAGCAAGAGGGCGACTGGAAACACCATATATTTT
- | TRBJ2-7 | TRBV6-6 | TRBD1 | 13 | CASSYSTGVEQYF | TGTGCCAGCAGTTACTCAACAGGGGTCGAGCAGTACTTC
- | TRBJ2-1 | TRBV7-2 | TRBD2 | 15 | CASRPGLVGRNEQFF | TGTGCCAGCAGACCGGGACTAGTAGGGAGAAATGAGCAGTTCTTC
- | TRBJ1-1 | TRBV30 | - | 12 | CAWRGLNTEAFF | TGTGCCTGGCGGGGATTAAACACTGAAGCTTTCTTT
- | TRBJ2-3 | TRBV11-3 | - | 17 | CASSLESTGVGTDTQYF | TGTGCCAGCAGCTTAGAGTCAACGGGAGTGGGTACAGATACGCAGTATTTT
once | TRBJ2-7 | TRBV4-1 | - | 11 | CASSQRNEQYF | TGCGCCAGCAGCCAAAGAAACGAGCAGTACTTC
- | TRBJ2-5 | TRBV5-4 | - | 14 | CASSPDAGGETQYF | TGTGCCAGCAGCCCGGATGCGGGCGGTGAGACCCAGTACTTC
- | TRBJ2-3 | TRBV6-5 | - | 14 | CASTPGRNSDTQYF | TGTGCCAGCACCCCCGGAAGGAACTCAGATACGCAGTATTTT
- | TRBJ2-5 | TRBV7-6 | TRBD2 | 15 | CASSPGGGTLKTQYF | TGTGCCAGCAGTCCCGGGGGGGGCACATTAAAGACCCAGTACTTC
- | TRBJ2-7 | TRBV5-4 | - | 15 | CASSLGGVGSYEQYF | TGTGCCAGCAGCTTAGGAGGGGTAGGGTCCTACGAGCAGTACTTC
- | TRBJ2-2 | TRBV29-1 | - | 13 | CSVGLPNTGELFF | TGCAGCGTAGGACTACCGAACACCGGGGAGCTGTTTTTT
- | TRBJ2-1 | TRBV6-5 | TRBD1 | 14 | CATTAGTGYNEQFF | TGTGCCACCACAGCAGGGACAGGATACAATGAGCAGTTCTTC
once | TRBJ2-7 | TRBV5-5 | TRBD2 | 13 | CASRTSGSYEQYF | TGTGCCAGCAGGACTAGCGGGAGTTACGAGCAGTACTTC
- | TRBJ2-2 | TRBV10-3 | TRBD2 | 14 | CATASGTITGELFF | TGTGCCACTGCTAGTGGGACTATCACCGGGGAGCTGTTTTTT
- | TRBJ2-1 | TRBV7-2 | - | 15 | CASSLMDGSYNEQFF | TGTGCCAGCAGCTTAATGGACGGCTCCTACAATGAGCAGTTCTTC
- | TRBJ2-1 | TRBV28 | - | 15 | CASSPSLLSYNEQFF | TGTGCCAGCAGTCCGTCTTTACTTAGCTACAATGAGCAGTTCTTC
- | TRBJ2-1 | TRBV28 | - | 14 | CASSIGTRTNEQFF | TGTGCCAGCAGTATCGGGACTCGTACCAATGAGCAGTTCTTC
once | TRBJ2-2 | TRBV7-3 | - | 12 | CASSYGTGELFF | TGTGCCAGCAGCTATGGGACCGGGGAGCTGTTTTTT
- | TRBJ2-7 | TRBV6-2/TRBV6-3 | - | 12 | CASSLQGYEQYF | TGTGCCAGCAGCTTACAGGGCTACGAGCAGTACTTC
- | TRBJ1-6 | TRBV2 | - | 14 | CASSARGQNSPLHF | TGTGCCAGCAGTGCCCGGGGGCAAAATTCACCCCTCCACTTT
- | TRBJ2-2 | TRBV11-3 | - | 18 | CASSGSWGEGRSAGELFF | TGTGCCAGCAGCGGCTCATGGGGCGAGGGCCGGTCTGCCGGGGAGCTGTTTTTT
- | TRBJ1-2 | TRBV4-1 | TRBD1 | 13 | CASRGDRDAGYTF | TGCGCCAGCAGGGGAGACAGGGACGCGGGCTACACCTTC